The 27 T cell receptor beta chains given below trace back to one sample, sequenced in a study of shared clonotypes between healthy human individuals. Clones were read by immunoSEQ multiplex PCR, and TCRdb kept only the in-frame ones, dropping some. The sample lists approximately 640,000 clones, about nine tenths occurring once. What was sequenced was memory CD8+ T cells from PBMCs. This sample's subset: CD45RO+ cells pooled with CCR7-negative TemRA cells. These receptors were obtained from a man aged 18-30 years in good health. Some clones in this sample may be carry-over from other donors' samples.

The chain is built from TRBV13 and TRBJ2-5; 11 bases are a match to TRBD1. The CDR3 runs to 16 residues. The germline V gene encodes CDR1 PRHDT and CDR2 FYEKMQ (reference sequence). V was pared by 5 bases and J by 2 bases, with 7 bases of the junction left unmatched. This CDR3 reads CASSPVGTGGQETQYF. CDR3 nucleotide sequence: TGTGCCAGCAGCCCCGTCGGGACAGGGGGACAAGAGACCCAGTACTTC.

V gene TRBV10-2 combines with J gene TRBJ2-7; D possibly corresponds to TRBD2 (5 bases). Germline V lookup: CDR1 WSHSY, CDR2 SAAADI. The length of the CDR3 is 15 residues. Trimming stripped 3 bases from V and 0 bases from J, with 12 bases between. The CDR3 nucleotides read TGCGCCAGCAGTGATCTTTTTGGGAGCTCCTACGAGCAGTACTTC. This sequence encodes CASSDLFGSSYEQYF.

V and J are TRBV9 and TRBJ2-5, with D possibly matching TRBD2 (5 bases). The CDR3 loop spans 19 amino acids. Germline assignment: CDR1 SGDLS and CDR2 YYNGEE. Between the trimmed V and J ends, which lost 4 bases and 1 base, there was a span of 26 bases. This CDR3 reads CASSPILSSPSPPQETQYF. The DNA for the CDR3 is TGTGCCAGCAGCCCCATCCTTAGTAGTCCTAGCCCGCCCCAAGAGACCCAGTACTTC.

The V call is TRBV2, the J call TRBJ2-5; D is tentatively TRBD1 or TRBD2 (6 bases each). With 4 bases removed from V and 1 base from J, the gap between germline ends came to 13 bases. The CDR3 has 15 residues. CDR1 and CDR2 (germline): SNHLY, FYNNEI. Written as DNA, the CDR3 is TGTGCCAGCAGTGTGTGGCGGGACATCCAAGAGACCCAGTACTTC. Its translation is CASSVWRDIQETQYF. The full variable domain, completed using reference TRBV2 and TRBJ2-5, is EPEVTQTPSHQVTQMGQEVILRCVPISNHLYFYWYRQILGQKVEFLVSFYNNEISEKSEIFDDQFSVERPDGSNFTLKIRSTKLEDSAMYFCASSVWRDIQETQYFGPGTRLLVL.

The V gene is TRBV21-1, the J gene TRBJ1-3. TRBV21-1 is reported as a pseudogene. The CDR3 extends over 14 amino acids. In nucleotides, the CDR3 is TGTGCCAGCAGCAAAGGGGTCTCTGGAAACACCATATATTTT. Its protein is CASSKGVSGNTIYF.

The CDR3 DNA follows: TGTGCCAGCAGTGAAAGTGAGCAGTTCTTC. It encodes CASSESEQFF. V gene TRBV2 combines with J gene TRBJ2-1; unclear D gene. Germline V gene lookup returns CDR1 SNHLY and CDR2 FYNNEI. V lost 2 bases and J 9 bases, leaving 2 bases between the germline ends. The CDR3 consists of 10 residues.

The count of this clone is one. This chain uses TRBV11-1 with TRBJ2-3; the D call may be TRBD1 or TRBD2 (6 bases each). This CDR3 is built from 17 residues. Germline V lookup: CDR1 SGHAT, CDR2 FQDESV (reference sequence). Trimming removed 5 bases from V and 0 bases from J, with 18 bases in between. This chain's CDR3 is CASSRIWPGASTDTQYF. The DNA for the CDR3 is TGTGCCAGCAGCCGGATTTGGCCGGGGGCGAGCACAGATACGCAGTATTTT.

J is TRBJ2-1 and V is TRBV27; D may be TRBD1 or TRBD2 (6 bases each). This CDR3 is 20 amino acids long. The germline V and J ends were trimmed by 6 bases and 8 bases, with 35 bases remaining between them. Germline lookup yields CDR1 MNHEY and CDR2 SMNVEV (reference sequence). CDR3 sequence reads: CASRVRGTATRTAGYDEQFF. For the CDR3, the DNA is TGTGCCAGCAGGGTTAGGGGGACGGCGACTAGAACGGCGGGATACGATGAGCAGTTCTTC.

Details on this clone: Within the sample, other DNA sequences also encode this same CDR3. The J gene is TRBJ2-7, the V gene TRBV29-1, with a weak D call TRBD1 (6 bases). V was shortened by 1 base and J by 0 bases, with 10 bases between the two germline ends. Germline-derived CDR1 and CDR2 are SQVTM and ANQGSEA. CDR3 length: 14 amino acids. For the CDR3, the DNA is TGCAGCGTTGAAGGAACAGGGCGCTCCTACGAGCAGTACTTC. Its translation: CSVEGTGRSYEQYF.

The chain employs TRBV15 and TRBJ2-1; D possibly corresponds to TRBD1 (5 bases). Per the germline V gene, CDR1 is LNHNV and CDR2 is YYDKDF (reference sequence). The CDR3 runs 15 residues. Trimming removed 1 base from V and 4 bases from J, with 11 bases in between. For the CDR3, the DNA is TGTGCCACCAGCAGAGGAAGGGGTGTATACAATGAGCAGTTCTTC. This translates into CATSRGRGVYNEQFF.

To note about this clone: Other DNA sequences of this sample code for an identical CDR3. The chain has TRBV29-1 and TRBJ2-2; D is perhaps TRBD1 (5 bases). Trimming shortened V by 4 bases and J by 4 bases, and 7 bases separated the two germline ends. The CDR3 runs 12 residues. Germline V gene lookup returns CDR1 SQVTM and CDR2 ANQGSEA. The CDR3 sequence is CSVVTGTGELFF. CDR3 nucleotides: TGCAGCGTTGTTACAGGCACCGGGGAGCTGTTTTTT.

The rearrangement uses TRBV4-3 and TRBJ2-3, with D possibly called TRBD1 or TRBD2 (5 bases each). Germline lookup yields CDR1 LGHNA and CDR2 YSLEER. There are 17 residues in the CDR3. Trimming shortened V by 0 bases and J by 9 bases, and 22 bases separated the two germline ends. In nucleotides, the CDR3 is TGCGCCAGCAGCCAAGATCCCTCACCCGGGGCCCATGGGACGCAGTATTTT. This sequence encodes CASSQDPSPGAHGTQYF.

This rearrangement joins TRBV29-1 to TRBJ2-7; maybe TRBD1 (6 bases). CDR1 is SQVTM, CDR2 ANQGSEA, per germline. The CDR3 is 11 residues long. V lost 5 bases and J lost 7, with 12 bases in between. The CDR3 here is CSVITGQEQYF. The CDR3 coding sequence is TGCAGCGTTATCACCGGACAGGAGCAGTACTTC.

The chain employs TRBV7-8 and TRBJ2-7, with a weak D call TRBD2 (6 bases). The CDR3 loop spans 13 amino acids. Germline V lookup: CDR1 SGHVS, CDR2 FQNEAQ. The ends were cut back, 7 bases at V and 1 base at J, with 11 bases in the middle. In DNA form, the CDR3 reads TGTGCCAGCAAAGTGCGGGAATCCTACGAGCAGTACTTC. Encoded protein: CASKVRESYEQYF.

The genes are TRBV5-1 and TRBJ1-1; the D is unclear. The CDR3 loop spans 13 amino acids. Germline values: CDR1 SGHRS, CDR2 YFSETQ. Trimming took off 4 bases at V and 6 bases at J, with 13 bases between the two ends. DNA for the CDR3: TGCGCCAGCAGCCCCCCCCTACGTTCTGAAGCTTTCTTT. Protein: CASSPPLRSEAFF.

On this clone: The identical CDR3 is also encoded by other nucleotide sequences in the sample. The J gene is TRBJ2-1, the V gene TRBV27; D is unclear. Looked up from germline, CDR1 is MNHEY and CDR2 is SMNVEV (reference sequence). This CDR3 has 13 residues. With 4 bases removed from V and 4 bases from J, the gap between germline ends came to 8 bases. Here the CDR3 DNA reads TGTGCCAGCAGTTCGTCCGCTTACAATGAGCAGTTCTTC. Translated, it gives CASSSSAYNEQFF.

V is TRBV11-2 and J is TRBJ1-2; maybe TRBD1 (5 bases). Germline V gives CDR1 SGHAT, CDR2 FQNNGV. This CDR3 is built from 15 residues. Trimming shortened V by 0 bases and J by 8 bases, and 16 bases separated the two germline ends. CDR3 sequence: CASSLDQGPDTGYTF. CDR3 nucleotides: TGTGCCAGCAGCTTAGATCAGGGCCCTGATACGGGCTACACCTTC.

The chain joins TRBV28 to TRBJ2-7; tentative D call: TRBD1 (5 bases). This CDR3 has 13 amino acids. Trimming shortened V by 5 bases and J by 2 bases, and 10 bases separated the two germline ends. Germline values: CDR1 MDHEN, CDR2 SYDVKM. The CDR3 region is CASSDRYTYEQYF. CDR3 sequence (DNA): TGTGCCAGCAGTGACAGATACACCTACGAGCAGTACTTC.

This rearrangement joins TRBV19 to TRBJ2-1, with 9 positions matching TRBD2. Germline-derived CDR1 and CDR2 are LNHDA and SQIVND (reference sequence). V lost 5 bases, J lost 6 bases, and 11 bases stayed unmatched. The CDR3 totals 16 residues. CDR3 sequence reads: CASSGTGASGTNEQFF. CDR3 in DNA: TGTGCCAGTAGTGGCACCGGGGCTAGCGGGACCAATGAGCAGTTCTTC.

The chain recombines TRBV30 with TRBJ1-1; D remains ambiguous. V was shortened by 2 bases and J by 3 bases, with 7 bases between the two germline ends. The CDR3 sequence is 12 residues long. Per the germline V gene, CDR1 is GTSNPN and CDR2 is SVGIG (reference sequence). The DNA of the CDR3 is TGTGCCTGGAGTTACGGGGACACTGAAGCTTTCTTT. Translating it yields CAWSYGDTEAFF.

V usage is TRBV27 and J usage is TRBJ2-5; possibly TRBD2 for D (5 bases). Germline V gives CDR1 MNHEY, CDR2 SMNVEV (reference sequence). The V gene lost 8 bases and the J gene lost 5 bases, with 6 bases spanning the gap. The CDR3 has 10 amino acids. This chain's CDR3 is CASGEETQYF. The CDR3 DNA reads as TGTGCCAGCGGGGAGGAGACCCAGTACTTC.

The rearrangement joins TRBV29-1 to TRBJ1-2, with D uncertain. Germline lookup yields CDR1 SQVTM and CDR2 ANQGSEA. The CDR3 contains 11 residues. Trimming cost V 5 bases and J 6 bases, with 10 bases left between them. This CDR3 reads CSVLVFNGYTF. The CDR3 DNA reads as TGCAGCGTTCTCGTATTTAATGGCTACACCTTC.

This chain connects TRBV5-4 to TRBJ2-7; D remains ambiguous. CDR3 length: 15 residues. CDR1 is SGHNT and CDR2 is YYREEE in the germline V gene (reference sequence). Trimming left V 3 bases short and J 6 bases short, with 19 bases between. DNA for the CDR3: TGTGCCAGCAGCTACTCTACGGCCAGGCTGGCCGAGCAGTACTTC. Protein sequence: CASSYSTARLAEQYF.

The chain joins TRBV28 to TRBJ2-2; perhaps TRBD1 as D (5 bases). This CDR3 region has 15 residues. V was clipped by 2 bases and J by 6 bases, with 13 bases between them. The germline gives CDR1 MDHEN, CDR2 SYDVKM. In nucleotides, the CDR3 is TGTGCCAGCAGTTTAGGCCAGGGCAGGGCCGGGGAGCTGTTTTTT. Translating gives CASSLGQGRAGELFF.

The CDR3 nucleotides are TGTGCCAGCAGTGAATACGGGGGGCGGCCCCAGCATTTT. Protein: CASSEYGGRPQHF. The chain has TRBV25-1 and TRBJ1-5; tentatively, D is TRBD1 (6 bases). Trimming cost V 0 bases and J 9 bases, with 9 bases left between them. The CDR3 consists of 13 residues. Germline V gene data show CDR1 as MGHDK and CDR2 as SYGVNS.

CDR3 in DNA: TGTGCCAGCAGCGCTAGTAACTATGGGGGCCCCTACGAGCAGTACTTC. Its protein is CASSASNYGGPYEQYF. J is TRBJ2-7 and V is TRBV5-8, with a possible D match to TRBD1 (6 bases). The V end lost 4 bases, the J end lost 2 bases, and 19 bases lay between the germline ends. The CDR3 consists of 16 residues. Germline V gives CDR1 SGHTS, CDR2 YDEGEE.

This clone showed up many times. The J gene is TRBJ2-1, the V gene TRBV18, with D possibly matching TRBD1 (5 bases). The CDR3 length is 13 residues. Germline CDR1 and CDR2: KGHSH and LQKENI. Trimming left V 3 bases short and J 9 bases short, with 12 bases between. The CDR3 DNA reads TGTGCCAGCTCACCGGGGCCCGTTGGTGAGCAGTTCTTC. This translates into CASSPGPVGEQFF.